Listed here are 26 T cell receptor beta chains from one sample, sequenced in a study of response to subunit inactivated influenza vaccine. Each CDR3 protein gets one entry after TCRdb re-called the RT-PCR reads with MiXCR. The table records approximately 300,000 distinct CDR3 sequences, 20% to 25% of them present only once. The starting material was PBMCs from blood, obtained approximately 20 months after vaccination. The origin of the receptors is a man between 50 and 69 years old who received an inactivated influenza vaccine.

This clonotype was detected only a few times. J is TRBJ2-7 and V is TRBV28; possibly TRBD1 for D (5 bases). Germline V lookup: CDR1 MDHEN, CDR2 SYDVKM. This CDR3 spans 14 amino acids. Trimming pared 1 base from V and 0 bases from J, leaving 7 bases between. The CDR3 bases are TGTGCCAGCAGTTTATTGCAGGGCTCCTACGAGCAGTACTTC. It specifies CASSLLQGSYEQYF. Based on the CDR3 plus reference TRBV28 and TRBJ2-7, the full variable domain is DVKVTQSSRYLVKRTGEKVFLECVQDMDHENMFWYRQDPGLGLRLIYFSYDVKMKEKGDIPEGYSVSREKKERFSLILESASTNQTSMYLCASSLLQGSYEQYFGPGTRLTVT.

This chain joins TRBV19 and TRBJ2-1, with a tentative D call TRBD2 (6 bases). Germline-derived CDR1 and CDR2 are LNHDA and SQIVND (reference sequence). Trimming stripped 5 bases from V and 4 bases from J, with 15 bases between. The CDR3 length is 15 residues. For the CDR3, the DNA is TGTGCCAGTAGTGACTCCGGGAGACGATACAATGAGCAGTTCTTC. The encoded protein is CASSDSGRRYNEQFF.

The rearrangement uses TRBV30 and TRBJ1-2; D remains ambiguous. In germline, CDR1 is GTSNPN, CDR2 SVGIG (reference sequence). CDR3 length: 16 residues. The V and J ends lost 1 base and 1 base respectively, with 16 bases between them. The DNA of the CDR3 is TGTGCCTGGAGTGGGGCCCGGGTCAGATTTAACTATGGCTACACCTTC. This sequence encodes CAWSGARVRFNYGYTF.

The chain combines TRBV12-3 or TRBV12-4 with TRBJ2-1, with 8 bases that match TRBD2. The CDR3 spans 14 residues. J lost 1 base, V lost 6 bases, and 2 bases had no gene match. CDR3 sequence (DNA): TGTGCCAGCAGGATAGCGGGATCCTACAATGAGCAGTTCTTC. Encoded protein: CASRIAGSYNEQFF.

The chain couples TRBV4-3 to TRBJ2-1; D is unclear. Deletions cut 3 bases from V and 0 bases from J, with 9 bases between. The CDR3 loop spans 15 amino acids. Germline lookup yields CDR1 LGHNA and CDR2 YSLEER. The DNA of the CDR3 is TGCGCCAGCAGCCAGAGCGAAATCTCCTACAATGAGCAGTTCTTC. This codes for CASSQSEISYNEQFF.

V gene TRBV27 combines with J gene TRBJ2-7; D is undetermined. The CDR3 has 13 amino acids. The V and J ends lost 6 bases and 3 bases respectively, with 12 bases between them. Germline loops: CDR1 MNHEY, CDR2 SMNVEV (reference sequence). Written as DNA, the CDR3 is TGTGCCAGCAGCGTCGACCAATTCTACGAGCAGTACTTC. Protein: CASSVDQFYEQYF.

This clonotype was picked up a small number of times. The chain is built from TRBV30 and TRBJ1-3; unclear D gene. The germline CDR1 and CDR2 sequences are GTSNPN and SVGIG (reference sequence). The CDR3 sequence is 15 residues long. The V end was cut by 3 bases, the J end by 0 bases, with 12 bases between. The CDR3 coding sequence is TGTGCCTGGAGGGGGAGTGGTTCCTCTGGAAACACCATATATTTT. This gives the protein CAWRGSGSSGNTIYF.

J is TRBJ2-5 and V is TRBV4-2; D is unclear. Germline assignment: CDR1 LGHNA and CDR2 YNFKEQ. This CDR3 is built from 14 residues. Trimming removed 0 bases at V and 1 base at J, with 6 bases between. The CDR3 DNA sequence: TGTGCCAGCAGCCAAGAAGGTCCCCAAGAGACCCAGTACTTC. Translation gives CASSQEGPQETQYF.

This clonotype was detected many times. The J gene is TRBJ1-4, the V gene TRBV12-3 or TRBV12-4; D remains ambiguous. Trimming cost V 3 bases and J 3 bases, with 8 bases left between them. This CDR3 is built from 14 residues. In nucleotides, the CDR3 is TGTGCCAGCAGTTTCAACGGAGCTAATGAAAAACTGTTTTTT. Residues: CASSFNGANEKLFF.

The chain combines TRBV4-3 with TRBJ2-1; D unclear. V shed 3 bases and J shed 3 bases, with 12 bases lying between them. CDR3 size: 15 residues. CDR1 LGHNA and CDR2 YSLEER come from the germline V gene. The CDR3 DNA is TGCGCCAGCAGCCATGGGCTAGAAGACTACAATGAGCAGTTCTTC. The encoded protein is CASSHGLEDYNEQFF.

The chain uses TRBV9 and TRBJ2-1; D uncertain. V lost 0 bases and J 8 bases, leaving 6 bases between the germline ends. Germline CDR1 SGDLS, CDR2 YYNGEE. The CDR3 extends over 12 amino acids. Written as DNA, the CDR3 is TGTGCCAGCAGCGTAGTAAGAGATGAGCAGTTCTTC. Protein product: CASSVVRDEQFF.

This chain uses TRBV7-3 with TRBJ2-3; D assignment may be TRBD1 or TRBD2 (5 bases each). This CDR3 contains 14 residues. The V end lost 2 bases, the J end lost 4 bases, and 10 bases lay between the germline ends. Germline CDR1 is SGHTA and CDR2 is FQGTGA. CDR3 in amino acids: CASSLSQGADTQYF. The CDR3 coding sequence is TGTGCCAGCAGCTTATCTCAGGGAGCAGATACGCAGTATTTT.

This clonotype was recorded at least ten times. The CDR3 nucleotides read TGTGCCAGCAGCTTAGCGCACACTGAAGCTTTCTTT. Protein: CASSLAHTEAFF. The chain combines TRBV7-9 with TRBJ1-1; no reliable D call. Per germline, CDR1 SEHNR and CDR2 FQNEAQ (reference sequence). The CDR3 runs 12 residues. Trimming cost V 0 bases and J 3 bases, with 2 bases left between them. Full variable domain (remainder filled in from reference TRBV7-9 and TRBJ1-1): DTGVSQNPRHKITKRGQNVTFRCDPISEHNRLYWYRQTLGQGPEFLTYFQNEAQLEKSRLLSDRFSAERPKGSFSTLEIQRTEQGDSAMYLCASSLAHTEAFFGQGTRLTVV.

This chain links TRBV20-1 with TRBJ1-2, with 9 bases that match TRBD1. The CDR3 spans 13 residues. The germline V gene encodes CDR1 DFQATT and CDR2 SNEGSKA (reference sequence). V was pared by 2 bases and J by 7 bases, with 5 bases of the junction left unmatched. The CDR3 nucleotides read TGCAGTGCTAGACGGGACAGGGAGGGTGGCTACACCTTC. It translates to CSARRDREGGYTF.

This clonotype has ten or more counts. The V and J genes are TRBV11-2 and TRBJ2-6; 9 positions agree with TRBD1. Germline V lookup: CDR1 SGHAT, CDR2 FQNNGV. The CDR3 totals 17 residues. Unmatched junction bases numbered 1, after V lost 0 bases and J lost 1 base. The DNA for the CDR3 is TGTGCCAGCAGCTTAGAGGGACAGGGTTCTGGGGCCAACGTCCTGACTTTC. Protein: CASSLEGQGSGANVLTF.

This clonotype was counted between two and nine times. V gene TRBV6-5 combines with J gene TRBJ1-5, with D possibly matching TRBD1 (5 bases). Germline V gene sequence: CDR1 MNHEY, CDR2 SVGAGI. V gave up 7 bases and J gave up 4 bases, with 20 bases separating them. This CDR3 comprises 16 residues. The CDR3 nucleotides read TGTGCCAGCACTTTTGGAGGGCCGGGGGGGAATCAGCCCCAGCATTTT. It specifies CASTFGGPGGNQPQHF.

A remark on this clonotype: One junction end does not reproduce the germline sequence, and a read error may be involved. The chain combines TRBV7-2 with TRBJ2-7; D gene uncertain. Germline values: CDR1 SGHTA, CDR2 FQGNSA. The CDR3 runs to 13 residues. CDR3 nucleotide sequence: TGTGCCGGCAGCTTATTACATCTGGGCGAGCAGTACTTC. It is translated as CAGSLLHLGEQYF.

The V and J genes are TRBV6-2 or TRBV6-3 and TRBJ2-7, with 9 bases matching TRBD1. The V and J ends lost 2 bases and 5 bases, in that order; junction bases with no gene match: 10. The CDR3 runs to 16 residues. Germline CDR1 and CDR2: MNHEY and SVGEGT. CDR3 nucleotide sequence: TGTGCCAGCAGTTACACGAGGGGGACAGGGTCGCACGAGCAGTACTTC. This gives the protein CASSYTRGTGSHEQYF.

This clonotype was found a few times. The gene calls are TRBV28 and TRBJ2-4; 7 bases align to TRBD1. This CDR3 spans 14 amino acids. With V trimmed by 3 bases and J by 3 bases, 2 bases remained unmatched. Germline V gives CDR1 MDHEN, CDR2 SYDVKM. The CDR3 DNA sequence: TGTGCCAGCAGTTTGGGACAGCTCAAAAACATTCAGTACTTC. This sequence encodes CASSLGQLKNIQYF.

The chain links TRBV21-1 to TRBJ2-1; TRBD2 is the table's D call and was not checked against the DNA. TRBV21-1 is described as a pseudogene. CDR3 size: 16 residues. The CDR3 loop is CASSTPPAVGVNEQFF. For the CDR3, the DNA is TGTGCCAGCAGCACACCTCCCGCCGTCGGGGTGAATGAGCAGTTCTTC.

The genes are TRBV7-2 and TRBJ1-5; unclear D gene. The CDR3 spans 15 residues. Trimming cost V 3 bases and J 3 bases, with 12 bases left between them. Looked up from germline, CDR1 is SGHTA and CDR2 is FQGNSA. The CDR3 here is CASSFFPDTNQPQHF. CDR3 DNA: TGTGCCAGCAGCTTTTTCCCGGATACCAATCAGCCCCAGCATTTT.

This clonotype appeared a few times. V is TRBV3-1 and J is TRBJ1-1; possible D gene TRBD1, 5 bases. The CDR3 runs to 15 residues. V was trimmed by 1 base and J by 3 bases, leaving 12 bases between them. Germline V gene data show CDR1 as LGHDT and CDR2 as YNNKEL (reference sequence). CDR3 amino acids: CASSQADRRYTEAFF. The CDR3 DNA is TGTGCCAGCAGCCAAGCAGACAGACGTTACACTGAAGCTTTCTTT.

CDR3 DNA sequence: TGCGCCAGCAGCTTGGCTCCGGCTAACAATGAGCAGTTCTTC. It is translated as CASSLAPANNEQFF. The chain links TRBV5-1 to TRBJ2-1, with D uncertain. Germline assignment: CDR1 SGHRS and CDR2 YFSETQ. The CDR3 runs 14 residues. The V gene lost 0 bases and the J gene lost 5 bases, with 9 bases spanning the gap.

The rearrangement uses TRBV30 and TRBJ2-5; 7 bases map to TRBD1. Germline V gene data show CDR1 as GTSNPN and CDR2 as SVGIG (reference sequence). V dropped 6 bases and J dropped 5; count of bases not matched to a gene: 9. This CDR3 comprises 13 residues. As DNA, the CDR3 is TGTGCCTGTAGTACAGGGGTTTTGGAGACCCAGTACTTC. Its translation is CACSTGVLETQYF.

The J gene is TRBJ1-1, the V gene TRBV27; possible D gene TRBD1, 5 bases. V dropped 5 bases and J dropped 3 bases, with 19 bases sitting between them. This CDR3 is built from 16 residues. In germline, CDR1 is MNHEY, CDR2 SMNVEV (reference sequence). CDR3 DNA: TGTGCCAGCAGTCCTGGGGGACGCTCCCGATACACTGAAGCTTTCTTT. Translated, it gives CASSPGGRSRYTEAFF.

The V call is TRBV28, the J call TRBJ2-3; D gene uncertain. The CDR3 runs to 14 residues. Trimming cost V 2 bases and J 4 bases, with 10 bases left between them. The germline gives CDR1 MDHEN, CDR2 SYDVKM. CDR3 in amino acids: CASSLIGLPDTQYF. In DNA form, the CDR3 reads TGTGCCAGCAGTTTAATAGGGCTGCCAGATACGCAGTATTTT. Full variable domain (remainder filled in from reference TRBV28 and TRBJ2-3): DVKVTQSSRYLVKRTGEKVFLECVQDMDHENMFWYRQDPGLGLRLIYFSYDVKMKEKGDIPEGYSVSREKKERFSLILESASTNQTSMYLCASSLIGLPDTQYFGPGTRLTVL.